Each of the 26 T cell receptor beta chains below was sequenced from the same sample in a study of T cell repertoires in cytomegalovirus infection. TCRdb called the reads again in MiXCR, with one record for every CDR3 protein. This sample carries hundreds of thousands of distinct CDR3 sequences, less than 25% of them seen once, and the ten largest clones take 8%. Sequencing was carried out using CD8+ T cells from PBMCs. The receptors originated from a human donor in good health (CMV status not recorded). Some clones in this sample may be carry-over from other donors' samples.

This clonotype was seen ten or more times. The rearrangement uses TRBV7-8 and TRBJ2-7; 7 nucleotides line up with TRBD2. With V trimmed by 2 bases and J by 4 bases, 14 bases remained unmatched. The germline V gene has CDR1 SGHVS and CDR2 FQNEAQ. CDR3 size: 17 residues. The CDR3 DNA sequence: TGTGCCAGCAGCTTATATATGCGGGAGTCAGGTGGATACGAGCAGTACTTC. This translates into CASSLYMRESGGYEQYF.

The rearrangement joins TRBV28 to TRBJ2-1; TRBD1 is a possible D gene (6 bases). V lost 7 bases to trimming and J lost 0 bases, with 13 bases between them. The germline CDR1 and CDR2 sequences are MDHEN and SYDVKM. This CDR3 spans 15 amino acids. CDR3 residues: CASIRGRSSYNEQFF. For the CDR3, the DNA is TGTGCCAGCATCAGGGGCAGGAGCTCCTACAATGAGCAGTTCTTC.

J is TRBJ2-1 and V is TRBV4-1, with TRBD2 matching over 12 bases. This CDR3 has 16 residues. V trimming: 3 bases; J trimming: 7 bases; junction bases outside the gene matches: 7. The V gene's germline CDR1 is MGHRA and CDR2 YSYEKL. CDR3 in DNA: TGCGCCAGCAGCCACCCACCTAGCGGGGGGGGGAATGAGCAGTTCTTC. It is translated as CASSHPPSGGGNEQFF.

The chain has TRBV5-6 and TRBJ2-7; 8 bases are a match to TRBD1. The J segment lost 5 bases and the V segment lost 0 bases, leaving 7 bases of the junction unmatched. The CDR3 loop spans 15 amino acids. Germline loops: CDR1 SGHDT, CDR2 YYEEEE. The CDR3 here is CASSLEWTGINEQYF. CDR3 nucleotides: TGTGCCAGCAGCTTGGAATGGACAGGGATCAACGAGCAGTACTTC.

The V call is TRBV28, the J call TRBJ1-1; 7 bases map to TRBD1. The J segment lost 8 bases and the V segment lost 2 bases, leaving 14 bases of the junction unmatched. This CDR3 is 16 amino acids long. From germline, CDR1 is MDHEN and CDR2 SYDVKM. The CDR3 loop reads CASSLRIVGQSLEAFF. CDR3 coding DNA: TGTGCCAGCAGTTTACGGATTGTGGGACAGAGCTTGGAAGCTTTCTTT.

In this sample, this clonotype turned up many times. The genes are TRBV7-2 and TRBJ2-3, with 8 bases identical to TRBD2. V shed 5 bases and J 5 bases; nucleotides not matched to a gene: 9. CDR3 length: 15 amino acids. The germline V gene has CDR1 SGHTA and CDR2 FQGNSA. The CDR3 coding sequence is TGTGCCAGCAGCCGGGGGGGGGGCCGAGTAGATACGCAGTATTTT. Its protein product is CASSRGGGRVDTQYF.

About this clonotype: One end of the junction is discordant with germline, which a read error may explain. The rearrangement joins TRBV6-5 to TRBJ1-1, with D unresolved. CDR1 MNHEY and CDR2 SVGAGI come from the germline V gene. There are 14 residues in the CDR3. Written as DNA, the CDR3 is TGTGTCAGCACCGGACCCGAGGGGAACACTGAAGCTTTCTTT. This encodes CVSTGPEGNTEAFF.

V gene TRBV20-1 combines with J gene TRBJ1-1; D is ambiguous. The germline gives CDR1 DFQATT, CDR2 SNEGSKA (reference sequence). The CDR3 sequence is 12 residues long. Trimming shortened V by 6 bases and J by 0 bases, and 8 bases separated the two germline ends. This CDR3 reads CSAAELNTEAFF. CDR3 in DNA: TGCAGTGCCGCCGAGTTGAACACTGAAGCTTTCTTT.

CDR3 sequence reads: CASSQVAGTSAYEQYF. Here the CDR3 DNA reads TGTGCCAGCAGCCAAGTGGCCGGGACTAGCGCCTACGAGCAGTACTTC. The chain joins TRBV4-2 to TRBJ2-7; 10 bases are a match to TRBD2. Germline V gene lookup returns CDR1 LGHNA and CDR2 YNFKEQ. V was pared by 1 base and J by 2 bases, with 5 bases of the junction left unmatched. The CDR3 totals 16 residues.

The J gene is TRBJ2-2, the V gene TRBV7-9; 7 bases fit TRBD1. Germline trimming cut 5 bases from V and 8 bases from J; bases unmatched to any gene: 14. CDR1 and CDR2 from the germline V gene are SEHNR and FQNEAQ (reference sequence). The CDR3 length is 16 residues. DNA for the CDR3: TGTGCCAGCAGCCCCGACAGGGAAAGGTGGTCGGGGGAGCTGTTTTTT. It encodes CASSPDRERWSGELFF.

This clonotype was observed many times. The chain links TRBV29-1 to TRBJ2-4, with a weak D call TRBD1 (5 bases). Germline lookup yields CDR1 SQVTM and CDR2 ANQGSEA. The germline V and J ends were trimmed by 6 bases and 2 bases, with 23 bases remaining between them. The length of the CDR3 is 17 residues. The CDR3 loop reads CSVWGSVTSRTKNIQYF. The DNA of the CDR3 is TGCAGCGTATGGGGCTCCGTTACATCTCGCACCAAAAACATTCAGTACTTC. Full variable domain (missing parts from reference TRBV29-1 and TRBJ2-4): SAVISQKPSRDICQRGTSLTIQCQVDSQVTMMFWYRQQPGQSLTLIATANQGSEATYESGFVIDKFPISRPNLTFSTLTVSNMSPEDSSIYLCSVWGSVTSRTKNIQYFGAGTRLSVL.

CDR3 sequence: CASSFGTTWETQYF. The CDR3 DNA sequence: TGTGCCAGCAGTTTCGGGACTACTTGGGAGACCCAGTACTTC. The chain links TRBV27 to TRBJ2-5; 7 positions match TRBD2. The CDR3 is 14 residues long. Germline CDR1 is MNHEY and CDR2 is SMNVEV (reference sequence). J gave up 5 bases and V 3 bases, and 6 bases lay outside the gene matches.

The chain combines TRBV6-2 or TRBV6-3 with TRBJ2-7; D possibly corresponds to TRBD2 (5 bases). With 4 bases removed from V and 7 bases from J, the gap between germline ends came to 14 bases. Germline V gene data show CDR1 as MNHEY and CDR2 as SVGEGT. This CDR3 contains 13 residues. The CDR3 sequence: CASSSGNHPEQYV. CDR3 nucleotides: TGTGCCAGCAGTTCCGGGAACCATCCGGAGCAGTACGTC.

V usage is TRBV10-3 and J usage is TRBJ2-1; TRBD2 matches 7 bases. CDR3 size: 18 residues. CDR1 is ENHRY and CDR2 is SYGVKD in the germline V gene. V lost 7 bases and J lost 7; bases outside the gene matches: 22. For the CDR3, the DNA is TGTGCCATCACCCCCCCTCGGAGCGGCCGAGGGCGGGGGAATGAGCAGTTCTTC. The encoded protein is CAITPPRSGRGRGNEQFF.

Points on this clonotype: The junction differs from germline at one of its ends, possibly a read error. This sequence joins TRBV7-7 and TRBJ2-2, with D possibly being TRBD2 (5 bases). Germline CDR1 SSHAT, CDR2 FNYEAQ (reference sequence). CDR3 length: 15 amino acids. The CDR3 DNA is TGTGCTAGCAGCCAAACCCCGGGGAGCACCGGGGAGCTGTTTTTT. Its translation is CASSQTPGSTGELFF.

The V gene is TRBV7-2, the J gene TRBJ1-1; 9 bases fit TRBD1. Per the germline V gene, CDR1 is SGHTA and CDR2 is FQGNSA. V gave up 5 bases and J gave up 1 base; unmatched junction bases: 5. This CDR3 has 15 amino acids. The CDR3, as DNA: TGTGCCAGCAGCAGAGCGACAGGGGGGAACACTGAAGCTTTCTTT. Protein: CASSRATGGNTEAFF. The whole variable domain, filled in from reference TRBV7-2 and TRBJ1-1, reads GAGVSQSPSNKVTEKGKDVELRCDPISGHTALYWYRQSLGQGLEFLIYFQGNSAPDKSGLPSDRFSAERTGGSVSTLTIQRTQQEDSAVYLCASSRATGGNTEAFFGQGTRLTVV.

This clonotype was counted at least ten times. This chain joins TRBV7-2 and TRBJ2-3, with 8 positions matching TRBD2. This CDR3 contains 16 residues. V shed 1 base and J 4 bases; nucleotides not matched to a gene: 7. Looked up from germline, CDR1 is SGHTA and CDR2 is FQGNSA. The CDR3 region is CASSLVVAGFADTQYF. CDR3 nucleotides: TGTGCCAGCAGCTTAGTGGTAGCGGGGTTCGCAGATACGCAGTATTTT.

This clonotype was seen at least ten times. This sequence joins TRBV6-5 and TRBJ2-1, with a possible D match to TRBD1 (6 bases). The CDR3 runs to 16 residues. V lost 0 bases and J 9 bases, leaving 18 bases between the germline ends. CDR1 is MNHEY and CDR2 is SVGAGI in the germline V gene. The CDR3 here is CASSYSSDRFSGEQFF. The CDR3 DNA follows: TGTGCCAGCAGTTACTCGAGTGACAGGTTCTCGGGTGAGCAGTTCTTC.

The V gene is TRBV20-1, the J gene TRBJ1-6; tentative D call: TRBD1 (6 bases). V lost 3 bases, J lost 14 bases, and 20 bases lay in between. This CDR3 contains 14 residues. CDR1 is DFQATT, CDR2 SNEGSKA, per germline (reference sequence). The CDR3 region has the DNA TGCAGTGCTAGGGAGGACAGCGGGGGATTCACCCTCCACTTT. Translated, it gives CSAREDSGGFTLHF.

This clonotype appeared many times. The rearrangement joins TRBV6-8 to TRBJ2-1, with D hard to call. Germline CDR1 MNHGY, CDR2 SAAAGT. The CDR3 runs to 17 residues. V shed 0 bases and J shed 1 base, with 13 bases lying between them. CDR3 residues: CASSYSQRPSSYNEQFF. For the CDR3, the DNA is TGTGCCAGCAGTTACTCTCAGCGCCCCTCGTCCTACAATGAGCAGTTCTTC.

Ten or more counts support this clonotype. The rearrangement links TRBV6-6 to TRBJ2-1, with 8 bases matching TRBD2. The germline V gene has CDR1 MNHNY and CDR2 SVGAGI (reference sequence). This CDR3 region has 16 residues. V lost 10 bases and J lost 5; bases outside the gene matches: 16. CDR3 region: CATIGPNGGADNEQFF. CDR3 sequence (DNA): TGTGCCACCATAGGACCTAACGGGGGGGCCGACAATGAGCAGTTCTTC.

The J gene is TRBJ2-5, the V gene TRBV2, with a tentative D call TRBD1 (6 bases). Trimming removed 2 bases from V and 4 bases from J, with 14 bases in between. The length of the CDR3 is 15 residues. Looked up from germline, CDR1 is SNHLY and CDR2 is FYNNEI. CDR3 sequence reads: CASSETAGAGETQYF. As DNA, the CDR3 is TGTGCCAGCAGTGAAACGGCAGGGGCAGGAGAGACCCAGTACTTC.

This clonotype was seen a few times. This chain connects TRBV7-6 to TRBJ2-2, with D unresolved. Trimming took 10 bases from V and 0 from J, leaving 9 bases between them. Germline CDR1 and CDR2: SGHVS and FNYEAQ. The CDR3 is made up of 13 amino acids. CDR3: CATIPANTGELFF. CDR3 nucleotide sequence: TGTGCCACAATACCGGCGAACACCGGGGAGCTGTTTTTT. The full variable domain, with the rest looked up from reference TRBV7-6 and TRBJ2-2, is GAGVSQSPRYKVTKRGQDVALRCDPISGHVSLYWYRQALGQGPEFLTYFNYEAQQDKSGLPNDRFSAERPEGSISTLTIQRTEQRDSAMYRCATIPANTGELFFGEGSRLTVL.

This chain joins TRBV10-3 and TRBJ1-1; D is ambiguous. The V gene's germline CDR1 is ENHRY and CDR2 SYGVKD. V was clipped by 2 bases and J by 0 bases, with 13 bases between them. This CDR3 has 16 residues. The CDR3 reads CAISEVTAIMNTEAFF. CDR3 bases: TGTGCCATCAGTGAGGTTACAGCGATCATGAACACTGAAGCTTTCTTT.

The chain recombines TRBV4-2 with TRBJ2-1; TRBD1 matches at 8 bases. Trimming removed 3 bases from V and 8 bases from J; junction bases left unmatched: 6. Per the germline V gene, CDR1 is LGHNA and CDR2 is YNFKEQ. The CDR3 extends over 14 amino acids. This CDR3 is CASSHPDRADEQFF. The CDR3 bases are TGTGCCAGCAGCCATCCGGACAGGGCAGATGAGCAGTTCTTC.

The V and J genes are TRBV24-1 and TRBJ1-2; D call uncertain. This CDR3 has 14 residues. Trimming pared 4 bases from V and 5 bases from J, leaving 13 bases between. Germline lookup yields CDR1 KGHDR and CDR2 SFDVKD. CDR3 in amino acids: CATSDPDTSYGYTF. The CDR3 bases are TGTGCCACCAGTGACCCTGACACGTCGTATGGCTACACCTTC.